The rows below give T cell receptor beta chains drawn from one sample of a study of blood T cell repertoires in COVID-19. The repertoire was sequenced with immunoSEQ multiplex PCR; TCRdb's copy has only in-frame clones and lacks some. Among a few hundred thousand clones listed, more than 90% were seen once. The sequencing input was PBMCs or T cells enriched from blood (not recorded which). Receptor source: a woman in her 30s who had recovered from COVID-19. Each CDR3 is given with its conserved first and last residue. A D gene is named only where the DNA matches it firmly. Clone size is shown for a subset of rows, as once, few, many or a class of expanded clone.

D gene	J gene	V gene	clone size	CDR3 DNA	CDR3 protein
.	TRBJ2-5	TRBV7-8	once	TGTGCCAGCACCGCCCCTGCGGGAAAGACCCAGTACTTC	CASTAPAGKTQYF
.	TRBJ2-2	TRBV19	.	TGTGCCAGTAGTACCGCAGTGATTGGCACCGGGGAGCTGTTTTTT	CASSTAVIGTGELFF
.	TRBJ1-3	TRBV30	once	TGTGCCTGGGACAGTGCGAACACCATATATTTT	CAWDSANTIYF
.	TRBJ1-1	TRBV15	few	TGTGCCACCAGCAGAAACAGGGAAATGAACACTGAAGCTTTCTTT	CATSRNREMNTEAFF
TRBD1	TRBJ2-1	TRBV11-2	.	TGTGCCAGCAGCACCCGGACAGGGACTCAGGACAATGAGCAGTTCTTC	CASSTRTGTQDNEQFF
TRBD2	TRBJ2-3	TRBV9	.	TGTGCCAGCAGCGTAGTATCGGCCTTGGGTAGCGGGGGGGCAACAGATACGCAGTATTTT	CASSVVSALGSGGATDTQYF
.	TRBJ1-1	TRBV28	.	TGTGCCAGCAGTTCCCGGACTTACACTGAAGCTTTCTTT	CASSSRTYTEAFF
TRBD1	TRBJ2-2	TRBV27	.	TGTGCCAGCAGTTCAAGACAGGGGGCCATAGAGTCCGGGGAGCTGTTTTTT	CASSSRQGAIESGELFF
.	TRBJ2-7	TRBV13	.	TGTGCCAGCAGCCCTCGGGGCGGGGATCAGTCGGTATCCTACGAGCAGTACTTC	CASSPRGGDQSVSYEQYF
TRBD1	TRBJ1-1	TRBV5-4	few	TGTGCCAGCAGCCCGCAGGACAGGGGGGCCAACACTGAAGCTTTCTTT	CASSPQDRGANTEAFF
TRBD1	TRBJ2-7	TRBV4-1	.	TGCGCCAGCAGAGAACGGGACAGCTACTACGAGCAGTACTTC	CASRERDSYYEQYF
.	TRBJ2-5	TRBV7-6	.	TGTGCCAGCAGTACCCGGGGTTATCAAGAGACCCAGTACTTC	CASSTRGYQETQYF
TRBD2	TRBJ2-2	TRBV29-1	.	TGCAGCGTGGGGGTAGCGGGAGTCGGGGAGCTGTTTTTT	CSVGVAGVGELFF
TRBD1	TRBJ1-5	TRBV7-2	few	TGTGCCAGCAGCTCGGACAGGGCTCAGCCCCAGCATTTT	CASSSDRAQPQHF
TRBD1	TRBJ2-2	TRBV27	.	TGTGCCAGCGCGGGACAGGGTCACACCGGGGAGCTGTTTTTT	CASAGQGHTGELFF
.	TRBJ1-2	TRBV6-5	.	TGTGCCAGCAGTCCCGAAACAGGGCCCTATGGCTACACCTTC	CASSPETGPYGYTF
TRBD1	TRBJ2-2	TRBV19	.	TGTGCCAGTAGCCTGGGACAGGGGTGGACCGGGGAGCTGTTTTTT	CASSLGQGWTGELFF
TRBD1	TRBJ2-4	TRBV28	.	TGTGCCAGCAGAACCCCGGGACAGATAGCCAAAAACATTCAGTACTTC	CASRTPGQIAKNIQYF
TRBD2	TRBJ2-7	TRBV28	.	TGTGCCAGCACGAACACCGGGACTAGGCACTACGAGCAGTACTTC	CASTNTGTRHYEQYF
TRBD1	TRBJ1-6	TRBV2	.	TGTGCCAGCAGCTCCCAGACAGGGCGCGCCTCATCACCCCTCCACTTT	CASSSQTGRASSPLHF
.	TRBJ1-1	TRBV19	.	TGTGCCAGTACCGAGGTTCGGACAGTCGGGACTGAAGCTTTCTTT	CASTEVRTVGTEAFF
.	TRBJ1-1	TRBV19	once	TGTGCCAGTAGTCACGCGGGGACTGAAGCTTTCTTT	CASSHAGTEAFF
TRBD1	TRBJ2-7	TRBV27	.	TGTGCCAGCAGTTTGGCGGACAGGGAGTACGAGCAGTACTTC	CASSLADREYEQYF
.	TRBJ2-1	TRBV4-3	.	TGCGCCAGCAGCCAAGATTTCGGGAGCTCCTACAATGAGCAGTTCTTC	CASSQDFGSSYNEQFF
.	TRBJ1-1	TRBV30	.	TGTGCCTGGAGTGTACAACAGGGGAACACTGAAGCTTTCTTT	CAWSVQQGNTEAFF
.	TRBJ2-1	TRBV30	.	TGTGCCTGGAGTGTACTGTCAGGGTGGAGCTGGGAGCAGTTCTTC	CAWSVLSGWSWEQFF
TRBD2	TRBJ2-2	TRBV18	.	TGTGCCAGCTCACAACCGGGACTAGCCTACACCGGGGAGCTGTTTTTT	CASSQPGLAYTGELFF
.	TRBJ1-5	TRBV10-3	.	TGTGCCATCAGTGAGGAGGCGGTTAACAATCAGCCCCAGCATTTT	CAISEEAVNNQPQHF
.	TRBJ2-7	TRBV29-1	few	TGCAGCGGCGGGACAGCTTACGAGCAGTACTTC	CSGGTAYEQYF
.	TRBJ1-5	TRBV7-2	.	TGTGCCAGCAGCACAGGGACCTCATCGGATCAGCCCCAGCATTTT	CASSTGTSSDQPQHF
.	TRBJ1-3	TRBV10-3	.	TGTGCCATCAGAGATCAGGGTCCTGGAAACACCATATATTTT	CAIRDQGPGNTIYF
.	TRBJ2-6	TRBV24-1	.	TGTGCCACCAGTGACCCCGGACTATTTGGGGCCAACGTCCTGACTTTC	CATSDPGLFGANVLTF
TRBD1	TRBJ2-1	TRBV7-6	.	TGTGCCAGCAGCCCCCGCTACAGGGGCGCCTCTAACAATGAGCAGTTCTTC	CASSPRYRGASNNEQFF
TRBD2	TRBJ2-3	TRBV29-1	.	TGCAGCGTTGAAGCCAGGACTAGCGGGGGGGCAGTAGATACGCAGTATTTT	CSVEARTSGGAVDTQYF
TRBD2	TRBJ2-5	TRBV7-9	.	TGTGCCAGCAGCCCCGGGGGGATGGAAGAGACCCAGTACTTC	CASSPGGMEETQYF